These T cell receptor beta chains were read from a single sample in a study of CD8 T cells in ankylosing spondylitis. TCRdb redid the calling of the 5' RACE reads with MiXCR, one entry per CDR3 protein. This table has some 270,000 distinct CDR3 sequences, roughly 32% appearing once. Sequencing used blood, either unsorted or a sorted T cell fraction (not recorded which). The source is a male donor with ankylosing spondylitis or in good health (not recorded which). Each CDR3 is given with its conserved first and last residue. The D gene is left open where the match is weak. Size values are once, few and many counts, or a class for expanded clones, and some rows have none.

TGTGCCAGCTCGATTTCCAGAGATACGCAGTATTTT	CASSISRDTQYF	TRBJ2-3	NA	TRBV12-3/TRBV12-4	few
TGTGCCTGGAGCCCCTGGGGACAGCGATCTAGCTCCTATAATTCACCCCTCCACTTT	CAWSPWGQRSSSYNSPLHF	TRBJ1-6	TRBD1	TRBV30	NA
TGTGCCATCAGTGGGTCAGATACGCAGTATTTT	CAISGSDTQYF	TRBJ2-3	NA	TRBV10-3	NA
TGTGCCAGCAGGAGGACACCCTGGGGCCAAGAGACCCAGTACTTC	CASRRTPWGQETQYF	TRBJ2-5	NA	TRBV6-1	few
TGTGCCAGCAGTGATGAGGGATACGAGCAGTACTTC	CASSDEGYEQYF	TRBJ2-7	NA	TRBV6-1	NA
TGTGCCAGCAGTTTCGGACTAGCGGCCAACAATGAGCAGTTCTTC	CASSFGLAANNEQFF	TRBJ2-1	TRBD2	TRBV28	NA
TGCGCCAGCGGCGAGTATGAGCAGTTCTTC	CASGEYEQFF	TRBJ2-1	NA	TRBV5-1	few
TGCAGTGCTAGAGATAGGCGACTCCTGAGCTCCTACGAGCAGTACTTC	CSARDRRLLSSYEQYF	TRBJ2-7	NA	TRBV20-1	NA
TGTGCCAGCAGCTTGTCCGGGACAGGGCAGGAGACCCAGTACTTC	CASSLSGTGQETQYF	TRBJ2-5	TRBD1	TRBV7-9	few
TGTGCCAGCAGTCATCCGGTTTGGACAGACTCCTACGAGCAGTACTTC	CASSHPVWTDSYEQYF	TRBJ2-7	NA	TRBV28	NA
TGTGCCAGTAGTATGAGCCGACAGGTGCAAGAGACCCAGTACTTC	CASSMSRQVQETQYF	TRBJ2-5	NA	TRBV19	NA
TGCAGTGCTGGGGAGCGACTAGCGGGGTTCAGCGAGCAGTACTTC	CSAGERLAGFSEQYF	TRBJ2-7	TRBD2	TRBV20-1	few
TGTGCCACCAGCAGAAGACCCGGAGACAGGGGGAGCTCCTACAATGAGCAGTTCTTC	CATSRRPGDRGSSYNEQFF	TRBJ2-1	TRBD1	TRBV15	few
TGTGCCAGCAGTGAAGCTGACAGGGACTATAATTCACCCCTCCACTTT	CASSEADRDYNSPLHF	TRBJ1-6	TRBD1	TRBV6-1	NA
TGCAGTGCTAGAGACTCACAGGGATCGGCTGGAAACACCATATATTTT	CSARDSQGSAGNTIYF	TRBJ1-3	NA	TRBV20-1	NA
TGCAGTGATATACAGAAAAGCCAAGAGACCCAGTACTTC	CSDIQKSQETQYF	TRBJ2-5	NA	TRBV20-1	NA
TGTGCCAGCAGTTATGCCGAGATTGAAACGCAGTATTTT	CASSYAEIETQYF	TRBJ2-3	NA	TRBV6-5	NA
TGTGCCATCAGTGAGTCGACAGACTACAATGAGCAGTTCTTC	CAISESTDYNEQFF	TRBJ2-1	NA	TRBV10-3	NA
TGTGCCAGCAGCTCAGGACAGCTGCCCGTCTTC	CASSSGQLPVF	TRBJ2-7	NA	TRBV7-9	NA
TGTGCCAGCAGCTTAGATCCCTGGCAGGGGGCCGACGAGCAGTACTTC	CASSLDPWQGADEQYF	TRBJ2-7	TRBD1	TRBV7-9	NA
TGCGTCAGTCCCGGGACGAGGGGAGTTTTGAACACTGAAGCTTTCTTT	CVSPGTRGVLNTEAFF	TRBJ1-1	NA	TRBV20-1	NA
TGCAGTTTCTACAGGGGAGAGGGCTACGAGCAGTACTTC	CSFYRGEGYEQYF	TRBJ2-7	TRBD1	TRBV20-1	NA
TGCGCCAGCAGCCAAGATAACGGGGGGGGCACAGATACGCAGTATTTT	CASSQDNGGGTDTQYF	TRBJ2-3	TRBD2	TRBV4-1	NA
TGTGCCAGCAGCCTCTCCCAGCGGGGGGAGGAGACCCAGTACTTC	CASSLSQRGEETQYF	TRBJ2-5	TRBD2	TRBV7-9	NA
TGTGCCAGCAGTCGTAAAGGAGTCAATGGGGACGAGCAGTACTTC	CASSRKGVNGDEQYF	TRBJ2-7	NA	TRBV3-1	NA
TGCAGTGCTAGATCCGGGATCAATCAGCCCCAGCATTTT	CSARSGINQPQHF	TRBJ1-5	NA	TRBV20-1	NA
TGTGCCATCAGGCGAGTGTTAGACTCGAACACCGGGGAGCTGTTTTTT	CAIRRVLDSNTGELFF	TRBJ2-2	NA	TRBV10-3	few
TGCGCCAGCCGCCTCTCCCTTAGCGGGGCCGTCTACAATGAGCAGTTCTTC	CASRLSLSGAVYNEQFF	TRBJ2-1	TRBD2	TRBV5-1	NA
TGTGCCATCAGTCCGACTAGCGGGAGGTACGAGCAGTACTTC	CAISPTSGRYEQYF	TRBJ2-7	TRBD2	TRBV10-3	few
TGTGCCAGCAGTTACTCGATAGGAAGGGAGGCCCCCTCAGATACGCAGTATTTT	CASSYSIGREAPSDTQYF	TRBJ2-3	NA	TRBV6-5	NA
TGCAGTGCTAGGGAAACTGGGGATACGCAGTATTTT	CSARETGDTQYF	TRBJ2-3	NA	TRBV20-1	once
TGCAGTGCTAGAGTCACTAGCGGGGGGCCTGGGGATGAGCAGTTCTTC	CSARVTSGGPGDEQFF	TRBJ2-1	TRBD2	TRBV20-1	NA
TGTGCCACCAGCATGGACCGGAGCTCCTACGAGCAGTACTTC	CATSMDRSSYEQYF	TRBJ2-7	NA	TRBV15	few
TGCGCCAGCAGTGACAGGGGCAATCAGCCCCAGCATTTT	CASSDRGNQPQHF	TRBJ1-5	TRBD1	TRBV12-3/TRBV12-4	many
TGTGCCAGCAGCTTAGCACCGCGGGGGGGCCTGGAAGATACGCAGTATTTT	CASSLAPRGGLEDTQYF	TRBJ2-3	TRBD2	TRBV7-6	NA
TGCGCCAGCAGCCAACAGGGTAATGAAAAACTGTTTTTT	CASSQQGNEKLFF	TRBJ1-4	NA	TRBV5-1	NA
TGTGCCAGCAGTTTCCCAGGGGGACTGGGTAGCAATCAGCCCCAGCATTTT	CASSFPGGLGSNQPQHF	TRBJ1-5	TRBD1	TRBV28	NA
TGCGCCAGCAGCTTCGACAGGTCCGAAGGGAACACCGGGGAGCTGTTTTTT	CASSFDRSEGNTGELFF	TRBJ2-2	NA	TRBV5-1	once
TGTGCCAGCAGCGCCCCAACAGGGGGCGAGAACACCGGGGAGCTGTTTTTT	CASSAPTGGENTGELFF	TRBJ2-2	TRBD1	TRBV7-6	few
TGTGCCAGCAGTAAACCCTCCCGGGGGGGCGTAAGCACAGATACGCAGTATTTT	CASSKPSRGGVSTDTQYF	TRBJ2-3	TRBD2	TRBV27	NA
TGCGCCAGCAGCCCATTGGACGGATCGGAGGGCTACACCTTC	CASSPLDGSEGYTF	TRBJ1-2	NA	TRBV5-1	few
TGCAGCATCGGACGCGGGTACAATGAGCAGTTCTTC	CSIGRGYNEQFF	TRBJ2-1	NA	TRBV29-1	few
TGTGCCACGGGGGGGGACAGGCTTACCACTGAAGCTTTCTTT	CATGGDRLTTEAFF	TRBJ1-1	TRBD1	TRBV10-3	few